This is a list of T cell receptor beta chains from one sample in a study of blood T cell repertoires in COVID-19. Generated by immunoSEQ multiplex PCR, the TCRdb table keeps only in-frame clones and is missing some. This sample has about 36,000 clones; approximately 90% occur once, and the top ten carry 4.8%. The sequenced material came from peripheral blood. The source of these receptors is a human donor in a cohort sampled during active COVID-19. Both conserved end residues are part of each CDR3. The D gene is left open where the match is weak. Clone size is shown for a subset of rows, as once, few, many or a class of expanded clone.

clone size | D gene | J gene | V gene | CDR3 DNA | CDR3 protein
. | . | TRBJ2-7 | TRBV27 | TGTGCCAGCAGTTTTCGGCCAGGCTCCTCCTACGAGCAGTACTTC | CASSFRPGSSYEQYF
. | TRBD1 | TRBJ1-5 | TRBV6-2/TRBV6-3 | TGTGCCAGCAGTTCGGACAGGCTGGAGAATCAGCCCCAGCATTTT | CASSSDRLENQPQHF
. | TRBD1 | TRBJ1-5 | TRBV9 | TGTGCCAGCAGCGTACTTCAGGACAGGCCCTTATTGAGCAATCAGCCCCAGCATTTT | CASSVLQDRPLLSNQPQHF
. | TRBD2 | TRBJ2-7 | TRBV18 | TGTGCCAGCTCCCCTTGGGAGGGCTCCTACGAGCAGTACTTC | CASSPWEGSYEQYF
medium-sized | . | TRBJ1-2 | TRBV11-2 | TGTGCCAGCAGCCCCCTCCGGGACATGCCCTATGGCTACACCTTC | CASSPLRDMPYGYTF
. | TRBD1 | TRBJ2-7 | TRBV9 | TGTGCCAGCAGCTCGGGACAGGGGGCTTACGAGCAGTACTTC | CASSSGQGAYEQYF
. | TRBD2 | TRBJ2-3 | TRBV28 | TGTGCCAGCACGTCGGGTAGCGGGACGGATACGCAGTATTTT | CASTSGSGTDTQYF
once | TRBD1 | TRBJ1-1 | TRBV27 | TGTGCCAGCAGTAACCCCTCCCGGGACAGAACCAAGGGAGAAGCTTTCTTT | CASSNPSRDRTKGEAFF
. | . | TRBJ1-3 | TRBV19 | TGTGCCAGTAATACAGGGTACGCTGGAAACACCATATATTTT | CASNTGYAGNTIYF
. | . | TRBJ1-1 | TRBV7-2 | TGTGCCAGCAGCTTTGGGGGGTATGGTGAAGCTTTCTTT | CASSFGGYGEAFF
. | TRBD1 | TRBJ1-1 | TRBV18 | TGTGCCAGCTCACCAGAGGGGGCCGGTACTGAAGCTTTCTTT | CASSPEGAGTEAFF
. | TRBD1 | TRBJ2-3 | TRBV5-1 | TGCGCCAGCAGCTTGGGCCCCACAGGGGGAGGTCAGGGAGATACGCAGTATTTT | CASSLGPTGGGQGDTQYF
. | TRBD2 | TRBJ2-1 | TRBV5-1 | TGCGCCAGCAGCTTGGGGGCGGGAGACGTCGGTGAGCAGTTCTTC | CASSLGAGDVGEQFF
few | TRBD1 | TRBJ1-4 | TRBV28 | TGTGCCAGCAGTTTACCGGGACAGGGGTCAACTAATGAAAAACTGTTTTTT | CASSLPGQGSTNEKLFF
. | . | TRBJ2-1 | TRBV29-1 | TGCAGCGTCCGCCGGGACTCCTCCTACAATGAGCAGTTCTTC | CSVRRDSSYNEQFF
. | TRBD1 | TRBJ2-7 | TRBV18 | TGTGCCAGCTCACCTTCCGGGACAGGGGTCAACGAGCAGTACTTC | CASSPSGTGVNEQYF
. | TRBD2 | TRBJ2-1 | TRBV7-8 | TGTGCCAGCAGCTTACGACTAGCGGGAGAGGGGCGCACTGGTGAGCAGTTCTTC | CASSLRLAGEGRTGEQFF
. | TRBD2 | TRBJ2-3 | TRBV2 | TGTGCCAGCCGACTAGCGGGAGGGGCGGATACGCAGTATTTT | CASRLAGGADTQYF
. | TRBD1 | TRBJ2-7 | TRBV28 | TGTGCCAGCAGACCAGACAGGGTGAAGGTGCACGAGCAGTACTTC | CASRPDRVKVHEQYF
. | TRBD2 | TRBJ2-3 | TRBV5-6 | TGTGCCAGCAACCCCATAGCGGGAGGGAAAGTAGATACGCAGTATTTT | CASNPIAGGKVDTQYF
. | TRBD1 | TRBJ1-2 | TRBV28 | TGTGCCAGCAGTTTGGACAGGGGGCGTGGCTACACCTTC | CASSLDRGRGYTF
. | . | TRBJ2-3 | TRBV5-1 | TGCGCCAGCAGCTCTTTTGGAGGTACGCAGTATTTT | CASSSFGGTQYF
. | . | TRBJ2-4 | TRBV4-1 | TGCGCCAGCAGCCAAGGATGGCGCGGAACCAAAAACATTCAGTACTTC | CASSQGWRGTKNIQYF
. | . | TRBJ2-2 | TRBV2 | TGTGCCAGCACCTTGTCAGGGGGGCCGGCCGGGGAGCTGTTTTTT | CASTLSGGPAGELFF
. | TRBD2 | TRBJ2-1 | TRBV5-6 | TGTGCCAGCAGCCTGACGGGGACTAGCGGCTACAATGAGCAGTTCTTC | CASSLTGTSGYNEQFF
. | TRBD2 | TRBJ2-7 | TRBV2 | TGTGCCAGCAGGCCGGGACTAGCTTTAGACGAGCAGTACTTC | CASRPGLALDEQYF
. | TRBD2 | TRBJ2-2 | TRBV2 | TGTGCCAGCAGTGAGGTACTAGCGGGAGTTATCCCGAACACCGGGGAGCTGTTTTTT | CASSEVLAGVIPNTGELFF
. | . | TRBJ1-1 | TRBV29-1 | TGCAGCGTTGCTCAGGGCACTGAAGCTTTCTTT | CSVAQGTEAFF
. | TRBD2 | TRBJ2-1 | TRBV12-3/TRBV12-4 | TGTGCCAGCGGGCGGGGGAACAATGAGCAGTTCTTC | CASGRGNNEQFF
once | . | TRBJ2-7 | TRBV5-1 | TGCGCCAGCAGCTTGTCAGGGGAGTCGTACGAGCAGTACTTC | CASSLSGESYEQYF
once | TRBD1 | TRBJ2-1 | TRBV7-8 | TGTGCCAGCAGCAAAGACAGGGAGAAGTACAATGAGCAGTTCTTC | CASSKDREKYNEQFF
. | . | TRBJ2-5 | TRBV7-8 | TGTGCCAGCAGCTTAGTGCGTGGAGAAGAGACCCAGTACTTC | CASSLVRGEETQYF
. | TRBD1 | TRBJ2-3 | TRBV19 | TGTGCCAGTAGCAAGTACCGGGACAGGGTCACAGATACGCAGTATTTT | CASSKYRDRVTDTQYF
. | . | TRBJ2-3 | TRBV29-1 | TGCAGCGTTGAAGATCGCGGGGTGGATACGCAGTATTTT | CSVEDRGVDTQYF
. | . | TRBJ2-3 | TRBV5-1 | TGCGCCAGCAGCCTTGTCCCCTCCGGGACAGATACGCAGTATTTT | CASSLVPSGTDTQYF
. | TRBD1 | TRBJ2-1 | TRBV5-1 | TGCGCCAGGCCGGACAGGGGGGAATGTCACAATGAGCAGTTCTTC | CARPDRGECHNEQFF
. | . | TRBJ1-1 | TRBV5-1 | TGCGCCAGCAGCTTGGCACTTCTGAACACTGAAGCTTTCTTT | CASSLALLNTEAFF
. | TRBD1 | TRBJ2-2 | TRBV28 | TGTGCCAGCAGTTTGGCTGGACAGGGTTACACCGGGGAGCTGTTTTTT | CASSLAGQGYTGELFF
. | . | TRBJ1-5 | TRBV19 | TGTGCCAGTACCCCTCCCCCAGGTAGCGGCAATCAGCCCCAGCATTTT | CASTPPPGSGNQPQHF
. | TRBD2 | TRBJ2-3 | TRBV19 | TGTGCCAGTAGTATGCGGGGAGGGCCAGATACGCAGTATTTT | CASSMRGGPDTQYF
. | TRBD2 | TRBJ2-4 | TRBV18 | TGTGCCAGCTCACCGCGGACTAGCGGGAATGAAAACATTCAGTACTTC | CASSPRTSGNENIQYF
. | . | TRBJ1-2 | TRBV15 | TGTGCCACCAGCAACAGGGAGTCGTACTATGGCTACACCTTC | CATSNRESYYGYTF
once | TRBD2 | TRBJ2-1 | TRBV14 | TGTGCCAGCAGCAACACTGGGGCTAGCGGGAATGAGCAGTTCTTC | CASSNTGASGNEQFF
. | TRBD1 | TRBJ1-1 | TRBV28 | TGTGCCAGCGGGATAGGGACAGGAGGTACTGAAGCTTTCTTT | CASGIGTGGTEAFF